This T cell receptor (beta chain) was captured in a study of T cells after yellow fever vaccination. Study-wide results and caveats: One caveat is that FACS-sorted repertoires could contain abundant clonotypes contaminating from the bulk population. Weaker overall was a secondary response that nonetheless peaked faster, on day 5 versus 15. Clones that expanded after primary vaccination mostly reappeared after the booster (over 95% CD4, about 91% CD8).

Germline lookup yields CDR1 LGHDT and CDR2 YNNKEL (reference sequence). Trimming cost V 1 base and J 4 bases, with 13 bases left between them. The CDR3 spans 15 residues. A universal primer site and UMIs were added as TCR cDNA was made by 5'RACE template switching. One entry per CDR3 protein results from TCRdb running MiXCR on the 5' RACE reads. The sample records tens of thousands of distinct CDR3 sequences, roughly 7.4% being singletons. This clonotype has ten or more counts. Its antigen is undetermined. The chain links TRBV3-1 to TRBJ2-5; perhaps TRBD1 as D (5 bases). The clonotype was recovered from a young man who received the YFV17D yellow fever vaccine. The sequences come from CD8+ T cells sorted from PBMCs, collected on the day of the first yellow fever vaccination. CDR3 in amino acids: CASSQVVDTTETQYF. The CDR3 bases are TGTGCCAGCAGCCAAGTAGTGGACACAACAGAGACCCAGTACTTC.